Listed below are T cell receptor beta chains from one sample, sequenced in a study of T cell repertoires in cytomegalovirus infection. Each CDR3 protein is one row after TCRdb ran MiXCR on the reads. The sample contains roughly 280,000 distinct CDR3 sequences, roughly 13% of which appear only once. Sequencing was done on a sample of PBMCs. The receptors here all came from a human donor in good health (CMV status not recorded). Some clones in this sample may be carry-over from other donors' samples. Both conserved end residues are part of each CDR3. The D gene is left open where the match is weak. Some rows mark clone size as missing; the rest say once, few, many or name a class of expanded clone.

v_gene	abundance	j_gene	d_gene	CDR3nt	CDR3aa
TRBV20-1	.	TRBJ1-1	.	TGCAGTGCTCCGCCCCGGGGGCTGTATGAAGCTTTCTTT	CSAPPRGLYEAFF
TRBV28	few	TRBJ1-5	.	TGTGCCAGCATTCAGGACAATACCAATCAGCCCCAGCATTTT	CASIQDNTNQPQHF
TRBV15	.	TRBJ2-3	TRBD2	TGTGCCACCAGCAGAGGGCGGGAGCCCGATACGCAGTATTTT	CATSRGREPDTQYF
TRBV4-3	many	TRBJ2-2	.	TGCGCCAGCAGCCAAGATCAGGCCATCCCCGGGGAGCTGTTTTTT	CASSQDQAIPGELFF
TRBV5-1	many	TRBJ2-1	.	TGCGCCAGCAGCTTGGTACGGGATACCTACAATGAGCAGTTCTTC	CASSLVRDTYNEQFF
TRBV9	.	TRBJ2-1	.	TGTGCCAGCAGCGTAGGAAGGATTGCAGGCGATGAGCAGTTCTTC	CASSVGRIAGDEQFF
TRBV9	.	TRBJ2-1	TRBD2	TGTGCCAGCAGCGCACTAGCGGGGGTTTACAATGAGCAGTTCTTC	CASSALAGVYNEQFF
TRBV6-4	many	TRBJ2-2	TRBD2	TGTGCCAGCCGGTGGACTAGCGGGTCCGGGGAGCTGTTTTTT	CASRWTSGSGELFF
TRBV20-1	many	TRBJ1-5	.	TGCAGTGCTAAGGGCAGGAATAACAATCAGCCCCAGCATTTT	CSAKGRNNNQPQHF
TRBV20-1	few	TRBJ2-2	TRBD2	TGCAGTGCTAGGGGAGGGGCGGGCTTTAACACCGGGGAGCTGTTTTTT	CSARGGAGFNTGELFF
TRBV6-2/TRBV6-3	.	TRBJ2-7	TRBD1	TGTGCCAGCAGTTACGCACTAGGGACAGGGGTCATCTACGAGCAGTACTTC	CASSYALGTGVIYEQYF
TRBV11-2	.	TRBJ1-1	.	TGTGCCAGCAGCTTAGAAAGCCAATGGACTGAAGCTTTCTTT	CASSLESQWTEAFF
TRBV27	few	TRBJ2-3	TRBD2	TGTGCCAGCAGTTCCCATACTAGCGGGGGGCCGATAGATACGCAGTATTTT	CASSSHTSGGPIDTQYF
TRBV7-9	many	TRBJ2-7	TRBD2	TGTGCCAGCAGTAGAGCGGGAGGCTCCTACGAGCAGTACTTC	CASSRAGGSYEQYF
TRBV7-9	many	TRBJ2-3	.	TGTGCCAGCCCCCCTCCCGGTGGCACAGATACGCAGTATTTT	CASPPPGGTDTQYF
TRBV5-1	few	TRBJ2-7	.	TGCGCCAGCAGCTTACAGGGACCCACGGACTACGAGCAGTACTTC	CASSLQGPTDYEQYF
TRBV20-1	.	TRBJ2-7	.	TGCAGTGCTAGAGATCTTCGCGGGGAACTAGGCGAGCAGTACTTC	CSARDLRGELGEQYF
TRBV7-2	many	TRBJ2-5	.	TGTGCCAGCAGCTTAATCCCCCGCCTCGGGGGAGAGACCCAGTACTTC	CASSLIPRLGGETQYF
TRBV9	.	TRBJ1-1	.	TGTGCCAGCAGCGTAAGGCCGGTGAACACTGAAGCTTTCTTT	CASSVRPVNTEAFF
TRBV6-1	many	TRBJ2-7	TRBD1	TGTGCCAGCAGTTACAGTCGGGACAGGTCCTACTACGAGCAGTACTTC	CASSYSRDRSYYEQYF
TRBV7-8	.	TRBJ1-1	.	TGTGCCAGCAGCCCCCGGGGATCTGAAGCTTTCTTT	CASSPRGSEAFF
TRBV2	.	TRBJ2-6	.	TGTGCCAGCTGGGCCCCGACGAGCTCTGGGGCCAACGTCCTGACTTTC	CASWAPTSSGANVLTF
TRBV3-1	few	TRBJ2-7	TRBD1	TGTGCCAGCAGCCCCCGTGGACAGGGGTCGGTCCACGAGCAGTACTTC	CASSPRGQGSVHEQYF
TRBV5-4	.	TRBJ2-3	TRBD2	TGTGCCAGCAGCTTGGAGCGGGATGCACAGATACGGGAGTATTTT	CASSLERDAQIREYF
TRBV18	.	TRBJ2-2	.	TGTGCCAGCTCGCCCGGTACATCACCAGACACCGGGGAGCTGTTTTTT	CASSPGTSPDTGELFF
TRBV2	many	TRBJ2-1	.	TGTGCCAGCAGTGAAAGGGGGACGAGCTCCTACAATGAGCAGTTCTTC	CASSERGTSSYNEQFF
TRBV28	few	TRBJ1-2	TRBD1	TGTGCCAGCAGGACCGGGACAGGGGACTATGGCTACACCTTC	CASRTGTGDYGYTF
TRBV11-2	many	TRBJ2-3	.	TGTGCCAGCAGCCAAGGCTCGGGGTTTCGAAGCACAGATACGCAGTATTTT	CASSQGSGFRSTDTQYF
TRBV10-1	few	TRBJ1-5	.	TGCGCCAGCAGTGACGGAAGCAATCAGCCCCAGCATTTT	CASSDGSNQPQHF
TRBV7-3	many	TRBJ2-5	TRBD1	TGTGCCAGCAGCCCCGGGACAGGGGGCTATGAGACCCAGTACTTC	CASSPGTGGYETQYF
TRBV5-4	.	TRBJ2-3	.	TGTGCCAGCAGCCAAGGGTCAGATACGCAGTATTTT	CASSQGSDTQYF
TRBV4-3	few	TRBJ2-2	TRBD2	TGCGCCAGCAGCCAAGTTCCTAGCGGGAGTAACACCGGGGAGCTGTTTTTT	CASSQVPSGSNTGELFF
TRBV7-9	few	TRBJ2-7	.	TGTGCCAGCAGCAACCGTTGGATCTACGAGCAGTACTTC	CASSNRWIYEQYF
TRBV12-3/TRBV12-4	many	TRBJ1-1	TRBD1	TGTGCCAGCAGCACACAGGGGGCTGGCACTGAAGCTTTCTTT	CASSTQGAGTEAFF
TRBV5-5	many	TRBJ1-3	.	TGTGCCAGCAGCCCTACCCGGGCAGGGACTGGAAACACCATATATTTT	CASSPTRAGTGNTIYF
TRBV4-1	many	TRBJ2-7	.	TGCGCCAGCAGCTATACGACAGGGAGGGCCGAGCAGTACTTC	CASSYTTGRAEQYF
TRBV14	many	TRBJ1-2	TRBD1	TGTGCCAGCAGCAACACCGGGACAGGGGCATCTGGCTACACCTTC	CASSNTGTGASGYTF
TRBV28	few	TRBJ2-2	TRBD2	TGTGCCAGCAGGCTAGCGGGAGTTGCCACCGGGGAGCTGTTTTTT	CASRLAGVATGELFF
TRBV7-9	many	TRBJ2-5	TRBD2	TGTGCCAGCAGCTCCCCGGGCGGGGGCCAAGAGACCCAGTACTTC	CASSSPGGGQETQYF
TRBV7-6	.	TRBJ2-1	TRBD2	TGTGCTAGCAGCCCGGGACTAGGAGGGGTTGATGAGCAGTTCTTC	CASSPGLGGVDEQFF
TRBV24-1	.	TRBJ2-1	.	TGTGCCACCAGTGATGTCAGGGCCCCCTACAATGTGCAGTTCTTC	CATSDVRAPYNVQFF